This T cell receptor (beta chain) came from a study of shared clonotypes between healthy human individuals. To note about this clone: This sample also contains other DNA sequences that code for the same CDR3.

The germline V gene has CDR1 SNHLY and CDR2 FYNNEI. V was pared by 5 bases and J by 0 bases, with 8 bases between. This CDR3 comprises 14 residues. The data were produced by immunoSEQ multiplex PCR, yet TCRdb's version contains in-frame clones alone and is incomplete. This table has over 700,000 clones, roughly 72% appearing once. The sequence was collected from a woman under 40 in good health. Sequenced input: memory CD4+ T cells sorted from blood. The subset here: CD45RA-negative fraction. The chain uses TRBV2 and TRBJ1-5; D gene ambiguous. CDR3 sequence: CASSRLNSNQPQHF. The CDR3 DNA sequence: TGTGCCAGCAGTCGACTTAATAGCAATCAGCCCCAGCATTTT.